The rows below give T cell receptor beta chains drawn from one sample of a study of cytomegalovirus exposure and HLA in healthy donors. The protocol was immunoSEQ multiplex PCR, while the TCRdb copy is restricted to in-frame clones and leaves out a portion. The sample includes some 150,000 clones, approximately 80% of them seen just once. Sequences were obtained from PBMCs. These receptors all come from a man aged 18-30 years in good health and CMV-seropositive. CDR3s leave out the opening cysteine and the closing phenylalanine or tryptophan.

>15|TRBJ1-2|TRBV30
AWGPHRLRASHYGYT
>11|TRBJ2-7|TRBV10-2
ASSREVTYEQY
>12|TRBJ2-7|TRBV9
ASSGTGQGHEQY
>11|TRBJ1-2|TRBV6-1
ASTRDRAYGYT
>12|TRBJ1-5|TRBV7-3
ASLGQGDNRPQH
>13|TRBJ2-1|TRBV28
ASRRGSSTHNEQF
>13|.|TRBV6-1
ASSERRGTSHEQY
>13|TRBJ1-5|TRBV16
ASSQGPRSNQPQH
>13|TRBJ2-7|TRBV27
ASSSLAGVLYEQY
>14|TRBJ1-3|TRBV19
ASSIRSPVSGNTIY
>14|TRBJ1-5|TRBV7-2
ASSLDAGEGNQPQH
>11|TRBJ2-5|TRBV11-2
ASSFGREGTQY
>12|TRBJ1-5|TRBV6-6
ASSSTNSNQPQH
>12|TRBJ1-4|TRBV5-6
ASSLAGGKKKLF
>11|TRBJ1-5|TRBV19
ASSIAVNQPQH
>13|TRBJ2-7|TRBV7-6
ASSLGTSGSYEQY
>9|TRBJ2-7|TRBV2
ASSGDYEQY
>12|TRBJ1-3|TRBV7-9
ANRGVPSGNTIY
>12|TRBJ2-1|TRBV5-1
ASSRDSAYNEQF
>10|TRBJ2-7|TRBV2
ASSFSGYEQY
>12|TRBJ2-7|TRBV5-1
ASSLEVLTYEQY
>11|TRBJ2-2|TRBV5-4
ASSLDGTGELF
>12|TRBJ2-7|TRBV25-1
ASSDAGGYYEQY
>11|TRBJ2-7|TRBV7-9
ASSSGQDYEQY
>13|TRBJ2-7|TRBV10-3
AIRGTSGSSYEQY
>14|TRBJ2-2|TRBV27
ASSFTSGRYTGELF
>10|TRBJ2-3|TRBV11-1
ASRPAGDTQY
>10|TRBJ1-1|TRBV5-4
ASSTLSSEAF
>14|TRBJ2-4|TRBV7-2
ASSLYPGSGGNIQY
>12|TRBJ2-7|TRBV30
AWSTGTGSYEQY
>11|TRBJ1-2|TRBV4-1
ASSQGGNYGYT
>11|TRBJ1-3|TRBV6-1
ATDGSSGNTIY
>13|TRBJ1-4|TRBV10-3
AIRATGGKDEKLF
>13|TRBJ2-1|TRBV10-3
AINSRQGVYNEQF
>14|TRBJ2-3|TRBV7-9
ASSLGRSGGRDTQY
>14|TRBJ1-1|TRBV4-1
ASSQGVMTVNTEAF
>13|TRBJ2-2|TRBV19
ASTPSGVLTGELF
>13|TRBJ1-5|TRBV9
ASSVGGLLNQPQH
>14|TRBJ2-6|TRBV6-5
ASSYGEGEGANVLT
>12|TRBJ2-5|TRBV10-3
AISESLDGETQY
>13|TRBJ2-7|TRBV28
ASSYPGTSVYEQY
>14|TRBJ2-2|TRBV7-9
AGSSTVTLNTGELF
>13|TRBJ1-3|TRBV6-1
ASSEAQLWGDTIY
>13|TRBJ2-2|TRBV7-2
ASSTGQGVVGELF
>12|TRBJ1-1|TRBV27
ASSFHAQGTEAF
>12|TRBJ2-5|TRBV28
ASYYSGTPETQY
>11|TRBJ1-1|TRBV29-1
SVGVGGGAEAF
>12|TRBJ2-5|TRBV7-7
ASSLAVAEETQY
>13|TRBJ2-7|TRBV7-9
ASHRWDRDSYEQY
>14|TRBJ1-3|TRBV19
ASSTKQGASGNTIY
>13|TRBJ2-2|TRBV19
ASTLRTGGTGELF
>12|TRBJ2-3|TRBV5-5
ASSLIAETDTQY
>13|TRBJ1-5|TRBV9
ASSVGQGAGQPQH
>11|TRBJ2-2|TRBV29-1
TANEGNTGELF